This TCR beta chain was sequenced in a study of radiation and T cells in renal cell carcinoma. Whole-study findings and limits: No pretreatment tumor biopsies were available for baseline clonotypes. From baseline, blood top tumor clonotypes peaked at 2 weeks post-radiation.

With respect to this clone: Antigen: not known.

Time point denoted: baseline pretreatment blood. Treatment in this sample: 15 Gy SBRT to primary tumor, nephrectomy 4 weeks later. Blood was sampled at baseline, 2 weeks and 4 weeks after SBRT. This renal cell carcinoma was of the clear cell type. TCRdb's copy holds only in-frame clones and misses some; the assay was immunoSEQ multiplex PCR. The data contain 120,000 to 150,000 clones, approximately 87% of them singletons. CDR1 and CDR2 from the germline V gene are MGHRA and YSYEKL. V lost 0 bases and J 2 bases, leaving 15 bases between the germline ends. CDR3 length: 17 amino acids. The chain combines TRBV4-1 with TRBJ2-3, with D tentatively TRBD2 (6 bases). This TCR was sampled from a woman aged 50 to 60 with renal cell carcinoma. The sample in question was blood, obtained from a patient whose treatment included radiotherapy and nephrectomy. CDR3 DNA: TGCGCCAGCAGCCAAGATCGCTTAGCGGAATTCACAGATACGCAGTATTTT. Protein sequence: CASSQDRLAEFTDTQYF.